This T cell receptor (beta chain) was sequenced during a study of blood T cell repertoires in COVID-19. Study at large: Spain, Italy and the United States supplied samples that represented acute and convalescent COVID-19. T cells, B-cell-depleted T cells, or PBMCs supplied cDNA or gDNA.

A single count supports this clone. The CDR3 spans 16 residues. The V gene end was trimmed by 1 base and the J gene end by 2 bases; junction bases not matched to a gene: 6. Germline-derived CDR1 and CDR2 are SNHLY and FYNNEI. Authors' analysis steps: From reference gene primer amplification, estimates of nucleated cell counts were derived. Generated by immunoSEQ multiplex PCR, the TCRdb table keeps only in-frame clones and is missing some. The V and J calls and clone size were taken over from that table, and D and trimming were inferred from the DNA. This table holds about 130,000 clones, about four fifths found once.

The chain has TRBV2 and TRBJ1-2; 8 positions agree with TRBD1. The sample taken for sequencing was peripheral blood. The clonotype comes from a man in his forties with active or convalescent COVID-19. CDR3 bases: TGTGCCAGCAGTGAAGTGGGGCAGGGGGCGAACTATGGCTACACCTTC. As protein: CASSEVGQGANYGYTF. The full variable domain, its missing parts supplied by reference TRBV2 and TRBJ1-2, is EPEVTQTPSHQVTQMGQEVILRCVPISNHLYFYWYRQILGQKVEFLVSFYNNEISEKSEIFDDQFSVERPDGSNFTLKIRSTKLEDSAMYFCASSEVGQGANYGYTFGSGTRLTVV.